Listed here are 23 T cell receptor beta chains from one sample, sequenced in a study of blood T cell repertoires in COVID-19. Sequencing used immunoSEQ multiplex PCR; TCRdb keeps in-frame clones, though not all of them. The sample carries approximately 190,000 clones, 70% to 90% recorded once. The source material was peripheral blood. These receptor sequences come from a man aged 55 to 70 with active or convalescent COVID-19.

V is TRBV11-3 and J is TRBJ2-5; a weak D match, TRBD1 (5 bases). CDR1 is SGHNT, CDR2 YENEEA, per germline. The CDR3 sequence is 16 residues long. Trimming removed 1 base from V and 3 bases from J, with 15 bases in between. The CDR3 coding sequence is TGTGCCAGCAGCTTAGTAGCATGGCCAGGGAAAGAGACCCAGTACTTC. It encodes CASSLVAWPGKETQYF.

In its sample, this clone was seen once. This sequence joins TRBV19 and TRBJ1-2; weak D call: TRBD1 (6 bases). Per germline, CDR1 LNHDA and CDR2 SQIVND (reference sequence). V lost 4 bases to trimming and J lost 8 bases, with 14 bases between them. The CDR3 sequence is 13 residues long. The chain's CDR3 is CASSTTGVEGYTF. The CDR3 DNA reads as TGTGCCAGTAGTACGACAGGCGTGGAGGGCTACACCTTC.

The rearrangement joins TRBV4-2 to TRBJ1-2, with 10 bases identical to TRBD1. V lost 2 bases, J lost 4 bases, and 4 bases stayed unmatched. The CDR3 consists of 15 residues. Germline values: CDR1 LGHNA, CDR2 YNFKEQ. As DNA, the CDR3 is TGTGCCAGCAGCCAAACGACAGGGGGCCGCTATGGCTACACCTTC. Its translation is CASSQTTGGRYGYTF.

The chain carries TRBV10-3 and TRBJ2-7; 9 bases fit TRBD1. Trimming cost V 7 bases and J 2 bases; bases outside gene matches: 12. CDR3 length equals 16 residues. Germline V CDR1 and CDR2: ENHRY, SYGVKD. CDR3 in DNA: TGTGCCATCATCCCCCCAGGGACAGGGTCCGCCTACGAGCAGTACTTC. Protein product: CAIIPPGTGSAYEQYF.

This clone has just a few counts. This chain links TRBV6-1 with TRBJ2-1; no definite D call. Trimming left V 3 bases short and J 0 bases short, with 9 bases between. The CDR3 runs 15 residues. Per the germline V gene, CDR1 is MNHNS and CDR2 is SASEGT. This CDR3 reads CASSDLLRSYNEQFF. CDR3 nucleotides: TGTGCCAGCAGTGATCTTCTCCGCTCCTACAATGAGCAGTTCTTC.

The V and J genes are TRBV2 and TRBJ1-3; D unresolved. This CDR3 comprises 17 residues. Germline lookup yields CDR1 SNHLY and CDR2 FYNNEI. Deletions cut 2 bases from V and 1 base from J, with 15 bases between. The CDR3 sequence: CASSELRLGSSGNTIYF. CDR3 DNA: TGTGCCAGCAGTGAACTCAGACTAGGGTCATCTGGAAACACCATATATTTT. Combining the CDR3 with reference TRBV2 and TRBJ1-3 gives the whole variable domain EPEVTQTPSHQVTQMGQEVILRCVPISNHLYFYWYRQILGQKVEFLVSFYNNEISEKSEIFDDQFSVERPDGSNFTLKIRSTKLEDSAMYFCASSELRLGSSGNTIYFGEGSWLTVV.

The V and J genes are TRBV6-5 and TRBJ1-6; a possible D gene is TRBD1 (5 bases). The CDR3 sequence is 15 residues long. Germline V CDR1 and CDR2: MNHEY, SVGAGI. V was clipped by 6 bases and J by 8 bases, with 17 bases between them. CDR3 sequence: CASSRTGTGDSPLHF. Written as DNA, the CDR3 is TGTGCCAGCAGCCGTACCGGGACTGGGGATTCACCCCTCCACTTT.

This chain joins TRBV5-1 and TRBJ2-4; TRBD1 matches 9 bases. The CDR3 totals 15 residues. Germline assignment: CDR1 SGHRS and CDR2 YFSETQ. Trimming removed 4 bases from V and 1 base from J; junction bases left unmatched: 3. CDR3 bases: TGCGCCAGCAGCGCCGGGACAGGGGCCAAAAACATTCAGTACTTC. Encoded protein: CASSAGTGAKNIQYF.

The CDR3 DNA reads TGCGCCAGCAGCTTGGATGGACAGGTCACATACAATGAGCAGTTCTTC. Translating gives CASSLDGQVTYNEQFF. The chain combines TRBV5-1 with TRBJ2-1; 7 bases line up with TRBD1. Germline loops: CDR1 SGHRS, CDR2 YFSETQ. This CDR3 region has 16 residues. Germline trimming cut 0 bases from V and 4 bases from J; bases unmatched to any gene: 7.

The chain is built from TRBV11-2 and TRBJ1-1, with D uncertain. Germline CDR1 and CDR2: SGHAT and FQNNGV. The ends were cut back, 6 bases at V and 4 bases at J, with 12 bases in the middle. The CDR3 consists of 13 residues. CDR3 nucleotide sequence: TGTGCCAGCAGTCAAACATCCGTCACTGAAGCTTTCTTT. Protein sequence: CASSQTSVTEAFF.

V usage is TRBV6-6 and J usage is TRBJ1-5; D might be TRBD1 (5 bases). The CDR3 sequence is 14 residues long. V lost 5 bases and J lost 4, with 12 bases in between. From germline, CDR1 is MNHNY and CDR2 SVGAGI (reference sequence). In DNA, the CDR3 is TGTGCCAGCAGTCTCCCCAGGGAAAATCAGCCCCAGCATTTT. Translating gives CASSLPRENQPQHF.

This clone was counted a single time. Other DNA sequences from this sample encode an identical CDR3 as well. The genes are TRBV5-1 and TRBJ2-3; 11 positions match TRBD1. This CDR3 comprises 14 residues. Germline loops: CDR1 SGHRS, CDR2 YFSETQ. Trimming at V came to 4 bases and at J to 6 bases, leaving 4 bases not matched to a gene. CDR3 nucleotides: TGCGCCAGCAGCCCGGGACAGGGGGGCGATACGCAGTATTTT. Amino acids: CASSPGQGGDTQYF.

This sequence joins TRBV5-1 and TRBJ1-1; D may be TRBD1 (5 bases). Trimming took 4 bases from V and 2 from J, leaving 12 bases between them. CDR1 is SGHRS and CDR2 is YFSETQ in the germline V gene. CDR3 length: 14 residues. Here the CDR3 DNA reads TGCGCCAGCAGCCCCTTGCAGGGAAACACTGAAGCTTTCTTT. Translated, it gives CASSPLQGNTEAFF.

The V gene is TRBV5-1, the J gene TRBJ1-4; 7 nucleotides agree with TRBD1. This CDR3 spans 16 amino acids. Germline loops: CDR1 SGHRS, CDR2 YFSETQ. The V gene end was trimmed by 4 bases and the J gene end by 0 bases; junction bases not matched to a gene: 6. CDR3 coding DNA: TGCGCCAGCAGCCCGGGGGACAGCTCAACTAATGAAAAACTGTTTTTT. Residues: CASSPGDSSTNEKLFF. The full variable domain, completed using reference TRBV5-1 and TRBJ1-4, is KAGVTQTPRYLIKTRGQQVTLSCSPISGHRSVSWYQQTPGQGLQFLFEYFSETQRNKGNFPGRFSGRQFSNSRSEMNVSTLELGDSALYLCASSPGDSSTNEKLFFGSGTQLSVL.

The chain combines TRBV1 with TRBJ1-1; TRBD1 is the table's D call and was not checked against the DNA. TRBV1 is classified as a pseudogene. CDR3 length equals 13 residues. CDR3 nucleotides: TGCACCAGCAGCCAAGCCAGGTCCACTGAAGCTTTCTTT. As protein: CTSSQARSTEAFF.

The V gene is TRBV6-5, the J gene TRBJ2-2; tentatively, D is TRBD2 (6 bases). V was cut by 0 bases and J by 6 bases, with 11 bases left in between. The CDR3 has 15 residues. The germline gives CDR1 MNHEY, CDR2 SVGAGI. Written as DNA, the CDR3 is TGTGCCAGCAGTTACTCGATTCGGGGGTCCGGGGAGCTGTTTTTT. It translates to CASSYSIRGSGELFF.

CDR3: CATTFSGRGMTEAFF. The CDR3, as DNA: TGTGCCACTACCTTCTCGGGGCGCGGGATGACTGAAGCTTTCTTT. The chain uses TRBV25-1 and TRBJ1-1; TRBD1 might be the D (5 bases). This CDR3 spans 15 amino acids. In germline, CDR1 is MGHDK, CDR2 SYGVNS. V lost 10 bases and J 5 bases, leaving 23 bases between the germline ends.

The J gene is TRBJ1-2, the V gene TRBV9, with D perhaps TRBD1 (5 bases). The CDR3 is 16 residues long. V was trimmed by 0 bases and J by 6 bases, leaving 18 bases between them. Germline assignment: CDR1 SGDLS and CDR2 YYNGEE. CDR3 in amino acids: CASSVDGRGITDGYTF. The CDR3 DNA is TGTGCCAGCAGCGTAGATGGCCGGGGGATAACTGATGGCTACACCTTC.

J is TRBJ2-3 and V is TRBV9, with TRBD2 matching over 7 bases. Germline V gene sequence: CDR1 SGDLS, CDR2 YYNGEE. J was trimmed by 5 bases and V by 5 bases; bases with no gene match: 17. The CDR3 has 17 residues. Here the CDR3 reads CASSTNPTAGVGDTQYF. Here the CDR3 DNA reads TGTGCCAGCAGTACAAATCCAACGGCGGGGGTAGGAGATACGCAGTATTTT.

This chain uses TRBV9 with TRBJ1-2, with TRBD1 identical over 9 bases. This CDR3 has 16 amino acids. Germline CDR1 and CDR2: SGDLS and YYNGEE. V shed 4 bases, J shed 4 bases, and the junction held 11 bases outside the gene matches. The CDR3 DNA reads TGTGCCAGCAGCTCCGGGACAGGGATGGAGGGCTATGGCTACACCTTC. Amino acids: CASSSGTGMEGYGYTF. The full variable domain, in which reference TRBV9 and TRBJ1-2 provide the parts outside the CDR3, is DSGVTQTPKHLITATGQRVTLRCSPRSGDLSVYWYQQSLDQGLQFLIQYYNGEERAKGNILERFSAQQFPDLHSELNLSSLELGDSALYFCASSSGTGMEGYGYTFGSGTRLTVV.

This rearrangement joins TRBV12-3 or TRBV12-4 to TRBJ1-5; no definite D call. This CDR3 region has 12 residues. V dropped 4 bases and J dropped 9 bases, with 10 bases sitting between them. The CDR3 here is CASSSTRLPQHF. The CDR3 DNA follows: TGTGCCAGCAGTTCCACCCGGTTGCCCCAGCATTTT.

The chain recombines TRBV4-1 with TRBJ2-3, with D perhaps TRBD1 (6 bases). The CDR3 contains 15 residues. V lost 0 bases, J lost 8 bases, and 15 bases lay in between. CDR1 is MGHRA and CDR2 is YSYEKL in the germline V gene. The CDR3 spells CASSQDPGDTLTQYF. In nucleotides, the CDR3 is TGCGCCAGCAGCCAAGATCCCGGGGACACTCTTACGCAGTATTTT.

This clone was detected many times. The V call is TRBV5-1, the J call TRBJ1-3, with D perhaps matching TRBD1 (6 bases). This CDR3 comprises 16 residues. V was cut by 0 bases and J by 3 bases, with 13 bases left in between. Germline V gives CDR1 SGHRS, CDR2 YFSETQ. The CDR3 loop is CASSLAGGRFGNTIYF. CDR3 bases: TGCGCCAGCAGCTTGGCCGGGGGGCGCTTTGGAAACACCATATATTTT.